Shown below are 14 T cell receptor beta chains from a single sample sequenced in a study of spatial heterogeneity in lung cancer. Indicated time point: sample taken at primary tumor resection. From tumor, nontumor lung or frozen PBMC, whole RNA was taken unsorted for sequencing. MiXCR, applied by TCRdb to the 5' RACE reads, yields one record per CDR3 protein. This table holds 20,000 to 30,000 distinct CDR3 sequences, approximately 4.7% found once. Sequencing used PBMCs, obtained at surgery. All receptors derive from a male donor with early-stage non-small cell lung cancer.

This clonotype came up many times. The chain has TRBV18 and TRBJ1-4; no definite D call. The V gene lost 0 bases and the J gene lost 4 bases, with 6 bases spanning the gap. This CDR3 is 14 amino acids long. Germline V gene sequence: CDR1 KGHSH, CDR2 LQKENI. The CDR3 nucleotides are TGTGCCAGCTCACCACCAGCCTTTAATGAAAAACTGTTTTTT. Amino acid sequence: CASSPPAFNEKLFF.

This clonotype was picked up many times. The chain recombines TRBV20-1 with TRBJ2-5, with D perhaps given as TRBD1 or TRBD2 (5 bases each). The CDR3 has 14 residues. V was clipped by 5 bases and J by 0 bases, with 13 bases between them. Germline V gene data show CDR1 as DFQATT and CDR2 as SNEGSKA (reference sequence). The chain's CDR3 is CSAVGGPYQETQYF. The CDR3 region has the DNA TGCAGTGCTGTTGGGGGACCGTACCAAGAGACCCAGTACTTC.

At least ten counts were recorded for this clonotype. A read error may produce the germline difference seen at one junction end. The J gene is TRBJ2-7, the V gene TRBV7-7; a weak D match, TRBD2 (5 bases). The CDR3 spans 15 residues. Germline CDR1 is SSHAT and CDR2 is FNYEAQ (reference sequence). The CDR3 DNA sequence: TGTGCTAGCAGCCCGGTCGTGGGGAGCGTCGACGAGCAGTACTTC. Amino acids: CASSPVVGSVDEQYF.

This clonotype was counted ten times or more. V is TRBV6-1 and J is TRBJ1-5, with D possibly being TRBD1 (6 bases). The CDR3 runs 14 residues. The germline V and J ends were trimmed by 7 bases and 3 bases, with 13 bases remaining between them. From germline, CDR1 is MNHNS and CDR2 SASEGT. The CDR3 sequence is CASTPGQNNQPQHF. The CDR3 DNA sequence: TGTGCCAGCACCCCCGGACAGAACAATCAGCCCCAGCATTTT.

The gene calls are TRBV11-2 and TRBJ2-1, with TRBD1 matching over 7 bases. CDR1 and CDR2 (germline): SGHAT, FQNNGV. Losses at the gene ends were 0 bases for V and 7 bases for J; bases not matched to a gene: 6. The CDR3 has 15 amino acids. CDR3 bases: TGTGCCAGCAGCTTAGAATGGACAGGTAGAAATGAGCAGTTCTTC. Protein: CASSLEWTGRNEQFF.

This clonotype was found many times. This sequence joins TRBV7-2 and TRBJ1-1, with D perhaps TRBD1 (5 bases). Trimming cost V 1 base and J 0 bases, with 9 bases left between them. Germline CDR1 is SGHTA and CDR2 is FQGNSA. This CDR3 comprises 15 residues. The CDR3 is CASSLDGGVNTEAFF. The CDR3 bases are TGTGCCAGCAGCTTAGACGGGGGTGTGAACACTGAAGCTTTCTTT. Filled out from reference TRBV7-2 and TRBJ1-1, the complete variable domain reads GAGVSQSPSNKVTEKGKDVELRCDPISGHTALYWYRQSLGQGLEFLIYFQGNSAPDKSGLPSDRFSAERTGGSVSTLTIQRTQQEDSAVYLCASSLDGGVNTEAFFGQGTRLTVV.

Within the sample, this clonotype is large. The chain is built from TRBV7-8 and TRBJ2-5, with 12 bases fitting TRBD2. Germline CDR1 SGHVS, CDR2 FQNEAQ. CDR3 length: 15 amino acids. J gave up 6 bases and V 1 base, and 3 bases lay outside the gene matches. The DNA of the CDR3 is TGTGCCAGCAGCTTAGTAGGACTAGCGGGAAAGACCCAGTACTTC. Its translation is CASSLVGLAGKTQYF.

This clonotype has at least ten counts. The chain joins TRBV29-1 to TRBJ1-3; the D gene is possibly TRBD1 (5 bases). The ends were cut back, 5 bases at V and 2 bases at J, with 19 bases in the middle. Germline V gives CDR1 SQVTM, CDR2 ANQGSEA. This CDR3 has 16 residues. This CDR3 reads CSVPQKNQGPGNTIYF. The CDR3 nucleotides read TGCAGCGTTCCTCAAAAAAATCAGGGCCCTGGAAACACCATATATTTT.

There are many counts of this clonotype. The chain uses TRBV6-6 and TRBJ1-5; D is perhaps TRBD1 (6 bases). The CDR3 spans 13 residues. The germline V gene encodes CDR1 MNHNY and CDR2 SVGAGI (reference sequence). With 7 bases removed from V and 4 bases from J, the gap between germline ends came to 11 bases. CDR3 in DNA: TGTGCCAGCATCCAGACAGGAAATCAGCCCCAGCATTTT. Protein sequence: CASIQTGNQPQHF.

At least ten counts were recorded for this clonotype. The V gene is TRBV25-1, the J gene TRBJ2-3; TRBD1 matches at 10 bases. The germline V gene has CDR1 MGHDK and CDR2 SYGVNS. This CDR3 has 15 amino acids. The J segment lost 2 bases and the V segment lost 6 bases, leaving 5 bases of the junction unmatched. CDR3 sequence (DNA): TGTGCCAGCAGCGGGACAGGGGTTCTCACAGATACGCAGTATTTT. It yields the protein CASSGTGVLTDTQYF.

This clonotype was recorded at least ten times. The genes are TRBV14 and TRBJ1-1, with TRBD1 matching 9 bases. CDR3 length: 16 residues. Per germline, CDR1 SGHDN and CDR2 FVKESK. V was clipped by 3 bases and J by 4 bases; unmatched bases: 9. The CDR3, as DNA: TGTGCCAGCAGCCACCTGGGACAGGGTCTGAGCACTGAAGCTTTCTTT. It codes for CASSHLGQGLSTEAFF.

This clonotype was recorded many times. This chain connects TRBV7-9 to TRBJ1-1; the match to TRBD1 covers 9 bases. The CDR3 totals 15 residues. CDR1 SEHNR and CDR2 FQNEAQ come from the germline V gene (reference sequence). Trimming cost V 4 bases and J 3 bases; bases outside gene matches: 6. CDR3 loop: CASSSNRGLDTEAFF. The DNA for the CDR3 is TGTGCCAGCAGCTCCAACAGGGGGCTTGACACTGAAGCTTTCTTT.

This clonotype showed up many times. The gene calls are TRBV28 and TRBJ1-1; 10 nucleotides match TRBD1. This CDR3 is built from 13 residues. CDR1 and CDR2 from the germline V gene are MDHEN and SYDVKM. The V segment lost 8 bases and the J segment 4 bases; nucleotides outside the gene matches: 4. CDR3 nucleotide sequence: TGTGCCAGCCGGACAGGGGGTCGCACTGAAGCTTTCTTT. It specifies CASRTGGRTEAFF.

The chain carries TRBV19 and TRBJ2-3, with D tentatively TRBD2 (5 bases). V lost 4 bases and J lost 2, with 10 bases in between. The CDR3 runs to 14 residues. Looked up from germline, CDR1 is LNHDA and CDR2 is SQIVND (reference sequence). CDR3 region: CASSNAGVTDTQYF. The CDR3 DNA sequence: TGTGCCAGTAGTAATGCCGGGGTCACAGATACGCAGTATTTT.